What follows are 18 T cell receptor beta chains derived from one specimen sequenced in a study of CD8+CD57+ T cells in acquired aplastic anemia. An expansion of CD8+CD57+ cells by flow cytometry had been shown in patients chosen for sequencing. Genomic DNA templated the TCR beta VDJ and CDR3 profiling. MiXCR, run by TCRdb on the reads, gives a single entry per CDR3 protein. The sample carries some 140,000 distinct CDR3 sequences, just over 50% recorded once. Sequencing was performed on sorted CD4+, CD8+, or CD8+CD57+ T cells (not recorded which) from PBMCs. The receptor source for this set is a human donor with aplastic anemia.

The rearrangement uses TRBV10-1 and TRBJ1-4; TRBD1 matches at 10 bases. From germline, CDR1 is WNHNN and CDR2 SYGVQD (reference sequence). V lost 9 bases and J lost 7; bases outside the gene matches: 11. This CDR3 comprises 15 residues. The CDR3 DNA follows: TGCGCCAGGGGGAAAGACAGGGGGCGAGGTGAAAAACTGTTTTTT. It specifies CARGKDRGRGEKLFF.

This chain connects TRBV7-8 to TRBJ2-6; 8 bases line up with TRBD1. Per germline, CDR1 SGHVS and CDR2 FQNEAQ. The CDR3 sequence is 16 residues long. Trimming removed 8 bases from V and 0 bases from J; junction bases left unmatched: 6. CDR3 sequence: CASSPGTGSGANVLTF. CDR3 in DNA: TGTGCCAGCTCACCGGGGACAGGCTCTGGGGCCAACGTCCTGACTTTC.

The chain recombines TRBV20-1 with TRBJ1-2; D unclear. CDR3 length equals 13 residues. The germline gives CDR1 DFQATT, CDR2 SNEGSKA (reference sequence). Trimming removed 0 bases at V and 0 bases at J, with 5 bases between. The CDR3: CSARDRSNYGYTF. CDR3 nucleotides: TGCAGTGCTAGAGACAGATCTAACTATGGCTACACCTTC.

This rearrangement joins TRBV7-9 to TRBJ1-6; TRBD1 is a possible D gene (6 bases). Trimming cost V 0 bases and J 5 bases, with 8 bases left between them. CDR3 length: 15 amino acids. Germline CDR1 and CDR2: SEHNR and FQNEAQ (reference sequence). For the CDR3, the DNA is TGTGCCAGCAGCTTAGCACAGGGCCATAATTCACCCCTCCACTTT. This translates into CASSLAQGHNSPLHF.

The chain uses TRBV10-3 and TRBJ1-1; a possible D gene is TRBD1 (6 bases). Trimming took off 4 bases at V and 1 base at J, with 10 bases between the two ends. The germline gives CDR1 ENHRY, CDR2 SYGVKD. This CDR3 contains 14 residues. The CDR3 DNA follows: TGTGCCATCAGTGCCCTACAGGGGAACACTGAAGCTTTCTTT. Amino acid sequence: CAISALQGNTEAFF.

The rearrangement uses TRBV15 and TRBJ1-2, with D possibly matching TRBD1 (6 bases). The CDR3 length is 15 residues. V lost 0 bases and J lost 6, with 14 bases in between. In germline, CDR1 is LNHNV, CDR2 YYDKDF (reference sequence). The CDR3 loop is CATSRDQAGVDGYTF. CDR3 bases: TGTGCCACCAGCAGAGATCAGGCAGGGGTAGATGGCTACACCTTC.

V and J are TRBV12-3 or TRBV12-4 and TRBJ1-5; D is possibly TRBD1 (5 bases). V dropped 8 bases and J dropped 7 bases, with 18 bases sitting between them. The CDR3 consists of 14 residues. CDR3 region: CASLGGGGPQPQHF. Written as DNA, the CDR3 is TGTGCCAGCTTGGGGGGGGGAGGTCCACAGCCCCAGCATTTT.

This clonotype was seen ten or more times. V gene TRBV11-1 combines with J gene TRBJ2-1; 11 nucleotides match TRBD2. V lost 0 bases and J lost 2; bases outside the gene matches: 3. This CDR3 is built from 17 residues. Germline loops: CDR1 SGHAT, CDR2 FQDESV (reference sequence). CDR3 in amino acids: CASSLAQGLAAYNEQFF. The CDR3 region has the DNA TGTGCCAGCAGCTTAGCGCAGGGACTAGCGGCCTACAATGAGCAGTTCTTC.

The chain combines TRBV10-3 with TRBJ2-1; 11 bases map to TRBD2. Germline V lookup: CDR1 ENHRY, CDR2 SYGVKD. The CDR3 loop spans 14 amino acids. J was trimmed by 8 bases and V by 7 bases; bases with no gene match: 7. CDR3 in DNA: TGTGCCATCAAGACTAGCGGGAATGTTGATGAGCAGTTCTTC. Protein product: CAIKTSGNVDEQFF.

At least ten counts were recorded for this clonotype. As DNA, the CDR3 is TGTGCCAGTAGCCTGGGGACAGTCGGGTACGAGCAGTACTTC. Translating gives CASSLGTVGYEQYF. This chain joins TRBV19 and TRBJ2-7; TRBD1 matches 7 bases. CDR3 size: 14 residues. V lost 6 bases to trimming and J lost 4 bases; unmatched junction nucleotides: 9. Per germline, CDR1 LNHDA and CDR2 SQIVND (reference sequence). Full variable domain (rest looked up from reference TRBV19 and TRBJ2-7): DGGITQSPKYLFRKEGQNVTLSCEQNLNHDAMYWYRQDPGQGLRLIYYSQIVNDFQKGDIAEGYSVSREKKESFPLTVTSAQKNPTAFYLCASSLGTVGYEQYFGPGTRLTVT.

This clonotype was seen many times. V usage is TRBV20-1 and J usage is TRBJ2-7; TRBD2 matches at 13 bases. V shed 3 bases and J 6 bases; nucleotides not matched to a gene: 8. Germline CDR1 reads DFQATT; CDR2 reads SNEGSKA (reference sequence). The CDR3 loop spans 15 amino acids. The CDR3 here is CSARGTSGDTSEQYF. The CDR3 DNA is TGCAGTGCTAGGGGGACTAGCGGGGATACAAGCGAGCAGTACTTC.

The chain carries TRBV10-3 and TRBJ2-2, with TRBD1 identical over 7 bases. J lost 5 bases, V lost 5 bases, and 5 bases had no gene match. The CDR3 has 14 amino acids. Germline loops: CDR1 ENHRY, CDR2 SYGVKD. The CDR3 spells CAISPIQGTGELFF. The DNA for the CDR3 is TGTGCCATCAGTCCAATACAGGGGACCGGGGAGCTGTTTTTT.

This chain joins TRBV24-1 and TRBJ2-7, with 10 bases lining up with TRBD2. The CDR3 is made up of 16 amino acids. V lost 3 bases and J lost 5; bases outside the gene matches: 9. Per germline, CDR1 KGHDR and CDR2 SFDVKD. For the CDR3, the DNA is TGTGCCACCAGTGATGCTAGCGGGAGTAGGCCAGACGAGCAGTACTTC. It encodes CATSDASGSRPDEQYF.

This clonotype was seen at least ten times. The chain combines TRBV6-1 with TRBJ2-2; 8 nucleotides line up with TRBD2. This CDR3 has 15 amino acids. With 7 bases clipped from V and 3 bases from J, the junction kept 7 bases outside the gene matches. Germline values: CDR1 MNHNS, CDR2 SASEGT. This chain's CDR3 is CASTETSEHTGELFF. CDR3 DNA: TGTGCCAGCACTGAGACTAGCGAGCACACCGGGGAGCTGTTTTTT.

The sample holds a few counts of this clonotype. V usage is TRBV2 and J usage is TRBJ2-3, with TRBD2 matching over 10 bases. The CDR3 has 16 residues. CDR1 SNHLY and CDR2 FYNNEI come from the germline V gene. Trimming at V came to 4 bases and at J to 5 bases, leaving 9 bases not matched to a gene. CDR3 DNA sequence: TGTGCCAGCAGTGTTCAAGCGGGGGGGCAGAGAGATACGCAGTATTTT. This sequence encodes CASSVQAGGQRDTQYF.

This chain uses TRBV5-1 with TRBJ1-4; TRBD1 might be the D (5 bases). V was pared by 2 bases and J by 5 bases, with 10 bases between. The CDR3 extends over 14 amino acids. Per germline, CDR1 SGHRS and CDR2 YFSETQ. The DNA for the CDR3 is TGCGCCAGCAGCTTAGGGGACGGAAATGAAAAACTGTTTTTT. This codes for CASSLGDGNEKLFF.

The chain combines TRBV4-2 with TRBJ2-7; D is possibly TRBD1 (6 bases). Trimming took off 5 bases at V and 2 bases at J, with 13 bases between the two ends. Germline V gene data show CDR1 as LGHNA and CDR2 as YNFKEQ. The length of the CDR3 is 14 residues. The chain's CDR3 is CASSWGTSTYEQYF. The CDR3 DNA reads as TGTGCCAGCAGCTGGGGGACATCAACCTACGAGCAGTACTTC.

V and J are TRBV2 and TRBJ2-7; TRBD1 might be the D (5 bases). The CDR3 covers 13 residues. CDR1 SNHLY and CDR2 FYNNEI come from the germline V gene. V shed 3 bases and J shed 5 bases, with 11 bases lying between them. The CDR3 region is CASSDAGFDEQYF. The CDR3 DNA is TGTGCCAGCAGTGATGCAGGGTTCGACGAGCAGTACTTC.